The clone carrying this TCR beta chain was counted many times. As to time point: patch test 2, 6 weeks after DPC sensitization. Treatment: therapeutic diphenylcyclopropenone sensitization with weekly scalp DPC. TCRdb fed the RACE reads into MiXCR, producing one record per CDR3 protein. The sample contains tens of thousands of distinct CDR3 sequences, roughly 8.5% of which appear only once. Trimming shortened V by 0 bases and J by 0 bases, and 11 bases separated the two germline ends. Germline V lookup: CDR1 SGHDN, CDR2 FVKESK. The CDR3 loop spans 16 amino acids. The sample comes from a study of human T cells and chemical hapten exposure.

The sample here was whole blood, taken in connection with sensitization to the hapten diphenylcyclopropenone (DPC). The chain uses TRBV14 and TRBJ1-1, with D maybe TRBD1 (5 bases). The sequence was obtained from a woman between 50 and 59 years old with alopecia areata. Some clones in this sample may be carry-over from other donors' samples. In DNA, the CDR3 is TGTGCCAGCAGCCAAGAAGACAGAATAATGAACACTGAAGCTTTCTTT. This translates into CASSQEDRIMNTEAFF.